This T cell receptor beta chain was captured by sequencing in a study of T cells in Graves' hyperthyroidism and ophthalmopathy (dated by TCRdb to about 2019). About the full investigation: Peripheral blood was collected at initial diagnosis, before any treatment. To identify TCR V-J signatures that set the groups apart, the researchers used a discovery cohort of more than 95 patients, made up of 40 to 45 with Graves' ophthalmopathy and about 60 with stable Graves' hyperthyroidism. An independent validation cohort of 18 to 20 hyperthyroidism patients and 17 patients who later progressed to ophthalmopathy tested prospective prediction of ophthalmopathy. The approximately 98 discovery patients were randomly divided into training and test sets at a 7:3 ratio. Thyroid tissue and blood T-cell repertoires from several Graves' hyperthyroidism patients were also compared in the study. After blood sampling, hyperthyroidism patients were treated with methimazole at a starting dose of 30 mg daily, and ophthalmopathy patients were treated with high-dose intravenous methylprednisolone. TCR Vbeta CDR3 sequencing of 140 or so peripheral blood samples (over 40 ophthalmopathy, 75 hyperthyroidism and approximately 17 progressor patients) is reported in the paper. The investigation overall reported the following: In validation, progression to ophthalmopathy was predicted by the model with nearly 71% sensitivity and 72.22% specificity, a median of about 6.4 months before onset. Most expanded thyroid clonotypes (frequency above 0.001) were also detected in blood, suggesting blood repertoires may reflect thyroid immune responses. Sample size was not statistically predetermined, and investigators were not blinded to group allocation. Ophthalmopathy was separated from stable hyperthyroidism by a 13 V-J signature model, with about 88% sensitivity and around 81% specificity obtained in cross-validation and 80%/75% obtained in testing.

TCR beta CDR3 regions were amplified from RNA transcripts. For the first round of RT-PCR on the TCR CDR3, the HTBI primer set was used together with the Qiagen OneStep RT-PCR kit. Libraries were constructed in a second round of multiplex PCR, after which size selection and purification were carried out. Sequencing of the libraries was done on an Illumina HiSeq2000 using paired-end 100 bp reads. The study's processing was this. SOAPnuke was used to process the raw data, with reads discarded if the reads contained adapters or uncalled bases, had a mean Phred below 15, or lacked an exact constant-primer or identifier match. COPE v1.2.5 was used to merge high-quality paired reads, and clonotypes were defined as unique nucleotide sequences. MiTCR v1.1 was used to align the clonotypes against IMGT TRBV, TRBD and TRBJ reference segments. The analysis included only V-J combinations with a frequency above 0.0001, which together covered around 99% of the repertoires. A TCS score was defined as the ratio between F50 (clonal expansion) and ExV (chaos), using BLOSUM62-based TCRdist between CDR3 peptides within each V-J. Welch's t-statistics and random forest reduced 500 to 550 V-J features to under 15, which were used in a naive Bayes classifier (R e1071). The public reads were reprocessed in TCRdb via fastp at Q25 and MiXCR, keeping in-frame beta chains. Entries are consolidated by CDR3 protein sequence, retaining the most common genes and DNA. TCRdb's processing, not the study's, gives the V and J calls here. In this sample the table shows around 350,000 distinct CDR3 sequences, about 14% of which occur a single time. 20% of the sample is in the top ten clones.

This clonotype was recorded at least ten times. The target of this receptor is not known. Per-base quality was not reported, and no clone a single base away is much larger than it. Ophthalmopathy patients had moderately to severely active disease, with a Clinical Activity Score of 3 or more, a NOSPECS grade of 4 or more, and a disease duration of less than 3 months. Exclusion was applied to patients with uncontrolled infections, other autoimmune diseases, pregnancy or lactation. Diagnoses were based on clinical symptoms, serum thyroxine and TRAb, thyroid ultrasound and orbital computed tomography. PBMCs were isolated from approximately 10 ml of fresh peripheral blood by Ficoll-Paque density gradient centrifugation. Total RNA was extracted with Trizol reagent, and quality was checked on an Agilent 2100 Bioanalyzer. CDR1 and CDR2, per the germline V gene, are KGHSH and LQKENI. V drops 3 bases and J drops 3 bases, leaving 13 bases in between. Its CDR3 holds 15 amino acids, cysteine through phenylalanine. The read is trimmed to its CDR3 DNA, 45 bases read in frame from base 1.

This clonotype was sampled from a woman aged 30 to 39 with Graves' ophthalmopathy. Sample: blood. This sequence uses TRBV18 and TRBJ2-3, with TRBD1 as a weak D call on 6 bases. The DNA is as follows: TGTGCCAGCTCACCTCTCGGACAGTTTACAGATACGCAGTATTTT. Its product reads: CASSPLGQFTDTQYF.